This T cell receptor (beta chain) was profiled in a study of blood T cell repertoires in COVID-19. In the original processing: From reference gene primer amplification, estimates of nucleated cell counts were derived. TCRdb's copy holds only in-frame clones and misses some; the assay was immunoSEQ multiplex PCR. The V and J calls and the clone size are those of that table, but D and trimming were determined from the DNA. The sample records a few hundred thousand clones, about nine tenths being singletons. Germline assignment: CDR1 LNHDA and CDR2 SQIVND (reference sequence). The CDR3 runs 13 residues. V dropped 6 bases and J dropped 4; count of bases not matched to a gene: 4.

Sequencing used peripheral blood. The chain recombines TRBV19 with TRBJ2-5, with TRBD2 matching over 8 bases. This TCR was sampled from a woman aged 60 to 75 with acute or convalescent COVID-19. The CDR3 spells CASRVAGSETQYF. The CDR3 DNA follows: TGTGCCAGTAGGGTAGCGGGATCAGAGACCCAGTACTTC. The complete variable domain, with remaining parts taken from reference TRBV19 and TRBJ2-5, reads DGGITQSPKYLFRKEGQNVTLSCEQNLNHDAMYWYRQDPGQGLRLIYYSQIVNDFQKGDIAEGYSVSREKKESFPLTVTSAQKNPTAFYLCASRVAGSETQYFGPGTRLLVL.